This paragraph covers one TCR beta chain sequence. For TCRbeta, the library was prepared with unique molecular identifiers. TCRdb itself ran the PCR reads through MiXCR, one entry per CDR3 protein. The table lists 360,000 or so distinct CDR3 sequences, over 20% of them singletons. This record belongs to a study of T-cell reconstitution after alpha-beta-depleted transplantation in children. V lost 8 bases and J lost 4; bases outside the gene matches: 9. The CDR3 runs 14 residues. The gene calls are TRBV12-3 or TRBV12-4 and TRBJ2-7; 9 positions agree with TRBD1. The clonotype comes from a human donor who donated a stem cell graft to a child with acute myeloid leukemia. The sample in question was PBMCs from the stem cell graft donor, obtained from the stem cell graft. CDR3 sequence (DNA): TGTGCCAGCGCCCGGGACAGGGAGCCATACGAGCAGTACTTC. Its translation is CASARDREPYEQYF.